The 17 T cell receptor beta chains presented below share a single source sample, sequenced in a study of blood T cell repertoires in COVID-19. The data were produced by immunoSEQ multiplex PCR, yet TCRdb's version contains in-frame clones alone and is incomplete. The sample includes about 150,000 clones, 70% to 90% of them seen just once. Material: peripheral blood. The receptors were gathered from a woman aged 60-70 years with COVID-19, enrolled during active disease.

The CDR3 here is CATSRDPGISNQPQHF. The CDR3 coding sequence is TGTGCCACCAGCAGAGATCCAGGGATTAGCAATCAGCCCCAGCATTTT. This chain connects TRBV15 to TRBJ1-5, with D tentatively TRBD1 (5 bases). The germline V gene encodes CDR1 LNHNV and CDR2 YYDKDF (reference sequence). The germline V and J ends were trimmed by 0 bases and 0 bases, with 9 bases remaining between them. CDR3 length: 16 residues.

CDR3 coding DNA: TGTGCCAGCAGTAAAATCACAGGGACGGGGCCTGAAGCTTTCTTT. This codes for CASSKITGTGPEAFF. The V call is TRBV2, the J call TRBJ1-1; D is perhaps TRBD1 (6 bases). The germline V gene has CDR1 SNHLY and CDR2 FYNNEI. The CDR3 is 15 amino acids. Deletions cut 5 bases from V and 6 bases from J, with 19 bases between.

This chain joins TRBV5-1 and TRBJ2-3; the D gene is possibly TRBD2 (5 bases). V was pared by 1 base and J by 2 bases, with 14 bases between. Germline-derived CDR1 and CDR2 are SGHRS and YFSETQ. This CDR3 comprises 16 residues. CDR3 region: CASSLRSASLTDTQYF. The DNA for the CDR3 is TGCGCCAGCAGCTTGAGGAGTGCTAGCCTCACAGATACGCAGTATTTT.

The chain combines TRBV27 with TRBJ2-2, with 7 positions matching TRBD2. Trimming at V came to 5 bases and at J to 6 bases, leaving 9 bases not matched to a gene. The germline V gene encodes CDR1 MNHEY and CDR2 SMNVEV (reference sequence). The CDR3 contains 15 residues. CDR3 sequence reads: CASSRTSSRAGELFF. The CDR3, as DNA: TGTGCCAGCAGTCGGACTAGTTCTAGGGCCGGGGAGCTGTTTTTT.

The rearrangement links TRBV5-1 to TRBJ1-4, with D maybe TRBD1 (5 bases). Germline lookup yields CDR1 SGHRS and CDR2 YFSETQ. CDR3 length equals 16 residues. V was clipped by 4 bases and J by 4 bases, with 17 bases between them. The CDR3 bases are TGCGCCAGCAGCGACAGTGCCGCAAACTTTAATGAAAAACTGTTTTTT. The encoded protein is CASSDSAANFNEKLFF.

The chain recombines TRBV9 with TRBJ1-3; D uncertain. The germline gives CDR1 SGDLS, CDR2 YYNGEE. This CDR3 region has 10 residues. The ends were cut back, 10 bases at V and 16 bases at J, with 18 bases in the middle. CDR3 bases: TGTGCCGATCTTTGGTGTTCGGAGTATTTT. This sequence encodes CADLWCSEYF.

This clone was detected a few times. The rearrangement uses TRBV3-1 (or the pseudogene TRBV3-2) and TRBJ1-4, with 9 bases matching TRBD1. J was trimmed by 4 bases and V by 4 bases; bases with no gene match: 7. From germline, CDR1 is LGHDT and CDR2 YNNKEL (reference sequence). The CDR3 length is 16 residues. The CDR3 region is CASSRKDRGYNEKLFF. The CDR3 region has the DNA TGTGCCAGCAGCCGAAAGGACAGGGGATATAATGAAAAACTGTTTTTT.

V gene TRBV3-1 (or the pseudogene TRBV3-2) combines with J gene TRBJ2-1; D is possibly TRBD1 (6 bases). The CDR3 loop spans 15 amino acids. V dropped 4 bases and J dropped 7 bases, with 17 bases sitting between them. The germline CDR1 and CDR2 sequences are LGHDT and YNNKEL (reference sequence). The CDR3 here is CASSPPGKGDNEQFF. As DNA, the CDR3 is TGTGCCAGCAGCCCCCCCGGTAAGGGGGATAATGAGCAGTTCTTC.

The V call is TRBV12-5, the J call TRBJ1-6, with TRBD1 identical over 9 bases. This CDR3 spans 16 amino acids. The V and J ends lost 3 bases and 9 bases, in that order; junction bases with no gene match: 9. Germline-derived CDR1 and CDR2 are LGHNT and FRNRAP. In DNA form, the CDR3 reads TGTGCTAGTGGTTTAACAGGGGGCGCCGGAGGTTCACCCCTCCACTTT. This sequence encodes CASGLTGGAGGSPLHF.

V gene TRBV6-4 combines with J gene TRBJ1-2; no firm D call. The CDR3 is 14 residues long. V was pared by 2 bases and J by 8 bases, with 15 bases between. CDR1 MRHNA and CDR2 SNTAGT come from the germline V gene. In nucleotides, the CDR3 is TGTGCCAGCAGTGACCGGAGCTTGGAGAAGGGCTACACCTTC. Its translation is CASSDRSLEKGYTF.

CDR3 sequence (DNA): TGTGCCAGCAGCCCTCAGGGGACTAGCGCCTACAATGAGCAGTTCTTC. Translation gives CASSPQGTSAYNEQFF. V gene TRBV6-4 combines with J gene TRBJ2-1; 10 bases align to TRBD2. The V gene end was trimmed by 6 bases and the J gene end by 2 bases; junction bases not matched to a gene: 7. Looked up from germline, CDR1 is MRHNA and CDR2 is SNTAGT. The CDR3 extends over 16 amino acids.

The V call is TRBV5-4, the J call TRBJ1-4, with 7 bases matching TRBD1. The CDR3 runs 16 residues. J was trimmed by 4 bases and V by 5 bases; bases with no gene match: 11. Germline loops: CDR1 SGHNT, CDR2 YYREEE (reference sequence). The chain's CDR3 is CASSFSGGFGNEKLFF. The DNA of the CDR3 is TGTGCCAGCAGTTTCTCAGGGGGTTTTGGTAATGAAAAACTGTTTTTT. Full variable domain (rest looked up from reference TRBV5-4 and TRBJ1-4): ETGVTQSPTHLIKTRGQQVTLRCSSQSGHNTVSWYQQALGQGPQFIFQYYREEENGRGNFPPRFSGLQFPNYSSELNVNALELDDSALYLCASSFSGGFGNEKLFFGSGTQLSVL.

The rearrangement links TRBV18 to TRBJ1-2, with TRBD1 identical over 7 bases. The V segment lost 3 bases and the J segment 4 bases; nucleotides outside the gene matches: 2. This CDR3 is built from 13 residues. Germline CDR1 reads KGHSH; CDR2 reads LQKENI. DNA of the CDR3: TGTGCCAGCTCACCCGGACAGGTCTATGGCTACACCTTC. This gives the protein CASSPGQVYGYTF.

Here the CDR3 DNA reads TGTGCCAGCAGTTCGGGACAGGGGAGCTCCTACAATGAGCAGTTCTTC. This gives the protein CASSSGQGSSYNEQFF. This chain joins TRBV27 and TRBJ2-1; 10 bases match TRBD1. V was pared by 4 bases and J by 0 bases, with 3 bases of the junction left unmatched. Looked up from germline, CDR1 is MNHEY and CDR2 is SMNVEV (reference sequence). The CDR3 spans 16 residues.

The rearrangement joins TRBV14 to TRBJ2-2; 8 bases align to TRBD2. Trimming at V came to 1 base and at J to 4 bases, leaving 14 bases not matched to a gene. Germline V CDR1 and CDR2: SGHDN, FVKESK. The CDR3 extends over 19 amino acids. The CDR3 here is CASSQVGTFLAGLTGELFF. The CDR3 DNA is TGTGCCAGCAGCCAAGTAGGAACATTTCTAGCGGGTCTCACCGGGGAGCTGTTTTTT.

The V and J genes are TRBV4-1 and TRBJ1-4; 10 nucleotides match TRBD1. The CDR3 length is 17 residues. After removal of 1 base from V and 4 bases from J, the junction contained 6 bases not matched to a gene. Looked up from germline, CDR1 is MGHRA and CDR2 is YSYEKL. DNA of the CDR3: TGCGCCAGCAGCCAAGTCGGGACAGGGGCTATTAATGAAAAACTGTTTTTT. Protein sequence: CASSQVGTGAINEKLFF.

V and J are TRBV5-1 and TRBJ2-5, with 11 bases aligning to TRBD2. V lost 0 bases to trimming and J lost 5 bases; unmatched junction nucleotides: 3. Germline CDR1 SGHRS, CDR2 YFSETQ. This CDR3 comprises 15 residues. The CDR3 DNA follows: TGCGCCAGCAGCTTGGTAGCGGGAGGGCTTGAGACCCAGTACTTC. It is translated as CASSLVAGGLETQYF.